A few counts support the clone carrying this T cell receptor (beta chain). Its antigen is unidentified. Amplification of TCR beta CDR3 regions was performed using RNA transcripts as template. A set of HTBI primers served as the primers for a first-round RT-PCR of the TCR CDR3. TCRdb re-called the multiplex PCR reads through MiXCR, storing one row per CDR3 protein. This table holds under 350,000 distinct CDR3 sequences, over 15% found once. This sample is part of a study of T cells in Graves' hyperthyroidism and ophthalmopathy. CDR3 length: 15 amino acids. CDR1 and CDR2 from the germline V gene are SGHTA and FQGNSA. General study findings and limits: In blood, most of the thyroid clonotypes expanded above 0.001 were also present.

The sequencing sample was made of blood. This receptor was identified in an older woman with Graves' ophthalmopathy. The V and J genes are TRBV7-2 and TRBJ1-2, with 12 bases that match TRBD1. Here the CDR3 reads CVSSFGTGGAGGYTF. CDR3 bases: TGTGTTTCCAGCTTCGGGACAGGGGGCGCTGGTGGCTACACCTTC. Supplemented by reference TRBV7-2 and TRBJ1-2, the full variable domain reads GAGVSQSPSNKVTEKGKDVELRCDPISGHTALYWYRQSLGQGLEFLIYFQGNSAPDKSGLPSDRFSAERTGGSVSTLTIQRTQQEDSAVYLCVSSFGTGGAGGYTFGSGTRLTVV.